The TCR beta chain under discussion was sequenced for a study of T cell repertoires in cytomegalovirus infection (dated by TCRdb to between 2018 and 2020). About the investigation overall: The peptide stimulations were aimed at well-studied HLA-B-restricted epitopes as well as recently identified HLA-C-restricted CMV epitopes, whose presentation resists viral immunomodulation. The HLA type of each donor mattered for the analysis, because public TCR beta signatures pointed to carriage of CMV infection along with the matching HLA type.

TCRdb names Illumina HiSeq 1500 as the instrument used. In TCRdb, the public reads were trimmed at Q25 with fastp and aligned with MiXCR, with productive beta chains retained. CDR3 protein duplicates are merged, each entry listing the most common genes and DNA. Recorded for this sample are 90,000 to 110,000 distinct CDR3 sequences; under 30% of them occurred a single time. In total, the top ten clones hold 80% to 90% of the sample. The treatment or condition label on this specimen signifies: in vitro stimulation with specific CMV peptide epitopes to enrich CMV-specific T cells. The CDR3 covers 14 residues, taking in both the cysteine and the phenylalanine. Solely the CDR3 DNA is kept, with 42 bases framed from the first base. Based on the germline V gene, the CDR1 and CDR2 sequences are SGHTA and FQGNSA. Trimming removed 4 bases from V and 1 base from J, leaving 10 bases between the germline ends.

To note about this clonotype: Its antigen is unknown. No base quality values were provided; no much bigger clone lies one nucleotide off.

The investigation overall reported the following: Carriers of CMV infection plus the relevant HLA type were discriminated by the cumulative frequency of public TCR beta family members in the study cohort and in an independent approximately 360-donor cohort. In the ex vivo response, HLA-C-restricted CMV-specific TCR beta clonotypes were dominant, and in two of eight donors the single most frequent clonotype came from this HLA-C-restricted group.

The sequenced sample was CD8+ T cells from cultured PBMCs, obtained from culture after CMV antigen stimulation. Recombination joined TRBV7-2 with TRBJ2-5; too little of a D gene remains to name it. This clonotype was obtained from a human donor in good health (CMV status not recorded). Some clones in this sample may be carry-over from other donors' samples. Read as DNA, the sequence is TGTGCCAGCAGCTCCCGTGAATTCCAAGAGACCCAGTACTTC. This encodes CASSSREFQETQYF.